Detailed here is one TCR beta chain. As yet, its antigen is unknown. All of the donors resided in Nashville, Tennessee, and each was a Caucasian adult. Trimming took 1 base from V and 4 from J; bases not matched to a gene: 7. Germline CDR1 reads MDHEN; CDR2 reads SYDVKM. The CDR3 covers 15 residues. These data originate in a study of shared clonotypes between healthy human individuals. About the research overall: Samples came from two female and three male donors aged 18 to 49.

Study-wide findings and caveats: Four donors held about 5% of naive CD4 clonotypes in common.

Across several immunoSEQ plates, the genomic DNA of each subset was split evenly. Clones were sequenced by immunoSEQ multiplex PCR, and TCRdb holds only the in-frame ones, with some missing. The profile covers about 2.3 million clones, with about nine tenths appearing a single time and around 0.35% taken by the ten largest. The sample consisted of naive CD4+ T cells from PBMCs. Subset in this sample: CD45RA+ positively selected. This sequence was found in a man aged 18-30 years in good health. Some clones in this sample may be carry-over from other donors' samples. J is TRBJ2-7 and V is TRBV28; 7 nucleotides line up with TRBD1. The CDR3 reads CASSLLTGSWYEQYF. CDR3 bases: TGTGCCAGCAGTTTATTGACAGGGTCGTGGTACGAGCAGTACTTC.